The 11 T cell receptor beta chains given below trace back to one sample, sequenced in a study of shared clonotypes between healthy human individuals. Using immunoSEQ multiplex PCR, the repertoire was profiled, and TCRdb retains in-frame clones only, with some absent. The table lists approximately 470,000 clones, about 85% of them singletons. Sample: PBMCs. Receptor source: a woman aged 40 to 50 in good health. Some clones in this sample may be carry-over from other donors' samples.

The V gene is TRBV5-4, the J gene TRBJ2-3, with D unresolved. Per the germline V gene, CDR1 is SGHNT and CDR2 is YYREEE (reference sequence). The V end was cut by 0 bases, the J end by 2 bases, with 10 bases between. This CDR3 is built from 15 residues. CDR3 sequence (DNA): TGTGCCAGCAGCTTGGTTTGGCAAGACACAGATACGCAGTATTTT. It translates to CASSLVWQDTDTQYF. Using reference TRBV5-4 and TRBJ2-3 for the parts outside the CDR3, the full variable domain is ETGVTQSPTHLIKTRGQQVTLRCSSQSGHNTVSWYQQALGQGPQFIFQYYREEENGRGNFPPRFSGLQFPNYSSELNVNALELDDSALYLCASSLVWQDTDTQYFGPGTRLTVL.

The CDR3 DNA reads TGTGCCAGCAGCCTCCAAGGGGGCAATGAGCAGTTCTTC. It encodes CASSLQGGNEQFF. This chain connects TRBV14 to TRBJ2-1; D may be TRBD1 (6 bases). The V and J ends lost 4 bases and 6 bases respectively, with 10 bases between them. The germline gives CDR1 SGHDN, CDR2 FVKESK. The CDR3 contains 13 residues. Supplemented by reference TRBV14 and TRBJ2-1, the full variable domain reads EAGVTQFPSHSVIEKGQTVTLRCDPISGHDNLYWYRRVMGKEIKFLLHFVKESKQDESGMPNNRFLAERTGGTYSTLKVQPAELEDSGVYFCASSLQGGNEQFFGPGTRLTVL.

In the case of this clone: A far larger clone is just one base off, so this is likely a read error. The same CDR3 also results from other DNA sequences found in this sample. The CDR3 DNA reads TGTGCCAGCAGTTTTACAGGGACTGACGAGCAGTACTTC. It specifies CASSFTGTDEQYF. The chain uses TRBV27 and TRBJ2-7; perhaps D is TRBD1 or TRBD2 (6 bases each). The CDR3 covers 13 residues. Germline V lookup: CDR1 MNHEY, CDR2 SMNVEV (reference sequence). V shed 3 bases and J shed 5 bases, with 11 bases lying between them.

This clone was seen a single time. This sequence is one base from a far larger clone and is likely a read error. The rearrangement uses TRBV5-4 and TRBJ1-3, with 7 nucleotides matching TRBD1. CDR3 length equals 14 residues. The V gene's germline CDR1 is SGHNT and CDR2 YYREEE (reference sequence). CDR3 region: CASSSRGSVNTIYF. CDR3 nucleotide sequence: TGTGCCAGCAGCTCCAGGGGGTCTGTAAACACCATATATTTT. Supplemented by reference TRBV5-4 and TRBJ1-3, the full variable domain reads ETGVTQSPTHLIKTRGQQVTLRCSSQSGHNTVSWYQQALGQGPQFIFQYYREEENGRGNFPPRFSGLQFPNYSSELNVNALELDDSALYLCASSSRGSVNTIYFGEGSWLTVV.

V usage is TRBV7-6 and J usage is TRBJ2-2; TRBD1 agrees at 7 bases. This CDR3 spans 16 amino acids. CDR1 SGHVS and CDR2 FNYEAQ come from the germline V gene. V dropped 2 bases and J dropped 4; count of bases not matched to a gene: 7. The chain's CDR3 is CASSLTGTVLTGELFF. The CDR3 DNA follows: TGTGCCAGCAGCTTAACAGGGACAGTTCTCACCGGGGAGCTGTTTTTT.

This clone has only a few counts. The chain couples TRBV7-9 to TRBJ2-1; D might be TRBD2 (5 bases). V lost 3 bases and J 4 bases, leaving 16 bases between the germline ends. The CDR3 has 16 residues. Germline CDR1 is SEHNR and CDR2 is FQNEAQ (reference sequence). Here the CDR3 reads CASSFYPSPVYNEQFF. The CDR3 DNA is TGTGCCAGCAGCTTTTATCCTAGCCCTGTTTACAATGAGCAGTTCTTC. Using reference TRBV7-9 and TRBJ2-1 for the parts outside the CDR3, the full variable domain is DTGVSQNPRHKITKRGQNVTFRCDPISEHNRLYWYRQTLGQGPEFLTYFQNEAQLEKSRLLSDRFSAERPKGSFSTLEIQRTEQGDSAMYLCASSFYPSPVYNEQFFGPGTRLTVL.

This clone has only a few counts. This chain uses TRBV29-1 with TRBJ2-3; 10 nucleotides agree with TRBD2. The length of the CDR3 is 13 residues. Looked up from germline, CDR1 is SQVTM and CDR2 is ANQGSEA. V lost 7 bases to trimming and J lost 3 bases; unmatched junction nucleotides: 4. CDR3 coding DNA: TGCAGCGGAGCGGGAGGGAGAACAGATACGCAGTATTTT. Amino acids: CSGAGGRTDTQYF.

This chain connects TRBV9 to TRBJ2-7; unclear D gene. CDR3 length: 14 amino acids. CDR1 and CDR2 from the germline V gene are SGDLS and YYNGEE. Trimming removed 4 bases from V and 2 bases from J, with 13 bases in between. CDR3 amino acids: CASSPKVEPYEQYF. The DNA for the CDR3 is TGTGCCAGCAGCCCAAAGGTGGAACCCTACGAGCAGTACTTC.

The J gene is TRBJ2-7, the V gene TRBV19; D is unclear. Germline V gene lookup returns CDR1 LNHDA and CDR2 SQIVND (reference sequence). CDR3 length: 14 amino acids. The V end was cut by 10 bases, the J end by 0 bases, with 16 bases between. This chain's CDR3 is CAIRVSSHSYEQYF. DNA of the CDR3: TGTGCCATCCGAGTGAGCAGCCACTCCTACGAGCAGTACTTC.

The chain employs TRBV18 and TRBJ1-5; 9 positions agree with TRBD1. V was pared by 3 bases and J by 1 base, with 1 base of the junction left unmatched. CDR3 length equals 15 residues. The germline gives CDR1 KGHSH, CDR2 LQKENI. The CDR3 loop reads CASSPGQGSNQPQHF. DNA of the CDR3: TGTGCCAGCTCACCGGGACAGGGAAGCAATCAGCCCCAGCATTTT.

The rearrangement links TRBV2 to TRBJ2-4, with D tentatively TRBD2 (5 bases). Per the germline V gene, CDR1 is SNHLY and CDR2 is FYNNEI. The CDR3 length is 16 residues. Deletions cut 3 bases from V and 1 base from J, with 13 bases between. CDR3 sequence: CASSEEERRAKNIQYF. DNA of the CDR3: TGTGCCAGCAGTGAGGAGGAAAGGCGGGCCAAAAACATTCAGTACTTC.